This T cell receptor (beta chain) was found in a study of control samples from healthy donors and cancer patients. Clones were sequenced by immunoSEQ multiplex PCR, and TCRdb holds only the in-frame ones, with some missing. In the table there are about 140,000 clones, roughly nine tenths of which are singletons. Trimming at V came to 7 bases and at J to 1 base, leaving 9 bases not matched to a gene. CDR3 length: 14 amino acids. The germline CDR1 and CDR2 sequences are GTSNPN and SVGIG (reference sequence). V gene TRBV30 combines with J gene TRBJ1-1, with 7 bases that match TRBD1. The receptor was derived from a young woman in good health. The sample consisted of blood. CDR3 sequence reads: CASYRGRENTEAFF. CDR3 nucleotide sequence: TGTGCCTCCTACAGGGGCCGCGAGAACACTGAAGCTTTCTTT.